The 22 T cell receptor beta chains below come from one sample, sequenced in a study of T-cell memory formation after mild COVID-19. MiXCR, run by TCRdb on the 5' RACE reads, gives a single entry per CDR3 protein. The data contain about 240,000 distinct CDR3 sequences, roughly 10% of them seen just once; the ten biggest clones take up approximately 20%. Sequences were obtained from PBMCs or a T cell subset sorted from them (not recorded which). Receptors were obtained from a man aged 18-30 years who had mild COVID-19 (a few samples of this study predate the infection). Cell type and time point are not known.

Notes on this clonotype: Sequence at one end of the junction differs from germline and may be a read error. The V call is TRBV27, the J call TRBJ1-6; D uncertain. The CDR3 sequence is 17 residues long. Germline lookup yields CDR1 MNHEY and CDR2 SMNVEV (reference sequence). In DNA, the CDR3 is TGCACCAGCAGTTTTCTCGCCCCGGAAACCGGGAATTCACCCCTCCACTTT. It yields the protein CTSSFLAPETGNSPLHF.

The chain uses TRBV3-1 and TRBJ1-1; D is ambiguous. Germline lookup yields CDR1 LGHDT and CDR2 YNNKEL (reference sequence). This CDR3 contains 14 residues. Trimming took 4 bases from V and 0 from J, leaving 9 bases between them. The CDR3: CASSLRDLNTEAFF. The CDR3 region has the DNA TGTGCCAGCAGCCTCCGGGATCTGAACACTGAAGCTTTCTTT.

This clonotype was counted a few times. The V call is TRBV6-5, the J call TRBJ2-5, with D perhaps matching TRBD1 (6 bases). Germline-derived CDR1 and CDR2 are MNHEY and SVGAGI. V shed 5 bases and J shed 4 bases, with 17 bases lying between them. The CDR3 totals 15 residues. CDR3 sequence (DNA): TGTGCCAGCAGTACGCCGGGGAAGGGGGTAGAGACCCAGTACTTC. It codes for CASSTPGKGVETQYF.

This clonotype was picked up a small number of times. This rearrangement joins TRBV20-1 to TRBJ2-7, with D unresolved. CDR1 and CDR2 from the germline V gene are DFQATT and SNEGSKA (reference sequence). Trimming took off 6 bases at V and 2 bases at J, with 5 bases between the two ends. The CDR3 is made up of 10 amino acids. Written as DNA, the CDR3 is TGCAGTGCGAGTCCCTACGAGCAGTACTTC. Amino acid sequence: CSASPYEQYF.

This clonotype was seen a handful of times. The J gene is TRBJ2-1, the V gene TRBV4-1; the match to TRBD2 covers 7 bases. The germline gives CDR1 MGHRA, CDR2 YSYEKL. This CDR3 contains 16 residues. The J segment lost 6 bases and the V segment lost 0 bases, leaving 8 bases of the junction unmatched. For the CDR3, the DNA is TGCGCCAGCAGCCAAGAAAGCGGGACTGTGGGCAATGAGCAGTTCTTC. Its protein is CASSQESGTVGNEQFF.

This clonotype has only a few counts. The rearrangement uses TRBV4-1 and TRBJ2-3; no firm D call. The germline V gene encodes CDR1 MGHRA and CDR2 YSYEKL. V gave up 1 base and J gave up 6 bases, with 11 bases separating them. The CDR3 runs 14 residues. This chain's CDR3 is CASSQGRRVDTQYF. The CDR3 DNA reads TGCGCCAGCAGCCAAGGAAGAAGGGTGGATACGCAGTATTTT.

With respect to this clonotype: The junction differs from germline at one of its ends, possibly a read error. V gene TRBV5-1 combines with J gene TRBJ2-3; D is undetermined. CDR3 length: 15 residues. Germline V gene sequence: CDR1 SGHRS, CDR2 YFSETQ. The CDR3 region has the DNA TGCGCCAGCAGCTTGTTCCGGCACGAGTCAGATACGCAGTGTTTT. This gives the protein CASSLFRHESDTQCF.

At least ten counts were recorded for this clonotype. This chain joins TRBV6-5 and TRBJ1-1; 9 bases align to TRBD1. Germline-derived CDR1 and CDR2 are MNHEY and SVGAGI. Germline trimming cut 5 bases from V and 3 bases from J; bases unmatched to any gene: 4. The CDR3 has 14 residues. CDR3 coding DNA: TGTGCCAGCAGTCCAGACAGGGGGTACACTGAAGCTTTCTTT. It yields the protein CASSPDRGYTEAFF.

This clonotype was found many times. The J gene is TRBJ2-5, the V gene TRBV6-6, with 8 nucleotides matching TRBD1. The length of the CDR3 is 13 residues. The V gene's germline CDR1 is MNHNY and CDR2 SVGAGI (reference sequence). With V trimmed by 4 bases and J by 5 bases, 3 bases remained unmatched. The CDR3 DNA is TGTGCCAGCAGTTTGACAGGGGTGGAGACCCAGTACTTC. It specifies CASSLTGVETQYF.

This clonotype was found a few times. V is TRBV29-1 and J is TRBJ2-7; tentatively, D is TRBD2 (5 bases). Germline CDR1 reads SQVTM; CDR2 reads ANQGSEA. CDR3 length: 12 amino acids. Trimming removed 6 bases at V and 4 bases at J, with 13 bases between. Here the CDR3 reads CSVEGDGYEQYF. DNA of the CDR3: TGCAGCGTCGAGGGAGACGGTTACGAGCAGTACTTC.

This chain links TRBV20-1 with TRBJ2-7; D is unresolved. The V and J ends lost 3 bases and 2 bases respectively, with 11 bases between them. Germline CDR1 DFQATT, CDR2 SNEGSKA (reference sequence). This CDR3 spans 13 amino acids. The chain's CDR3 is CSASSPFTYEQYV. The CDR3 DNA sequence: TGCAGTGCTAGCAGCCCCTTTACCTACGAGCAGTACGTC.

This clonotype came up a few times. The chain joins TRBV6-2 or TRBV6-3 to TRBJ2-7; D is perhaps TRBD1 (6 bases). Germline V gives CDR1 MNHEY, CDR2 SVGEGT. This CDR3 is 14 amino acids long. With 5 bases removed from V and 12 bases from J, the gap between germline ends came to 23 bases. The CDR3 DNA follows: TGTGCCAGCAGTGACACTCCGACAGGCCTCAGATGGTACGTC. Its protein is CASSDTPTGLRWYV.

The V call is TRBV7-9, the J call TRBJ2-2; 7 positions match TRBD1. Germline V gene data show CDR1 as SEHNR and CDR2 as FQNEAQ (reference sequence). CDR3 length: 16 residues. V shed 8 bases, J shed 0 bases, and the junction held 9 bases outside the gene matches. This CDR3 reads CASRDLGQPNTGELFF. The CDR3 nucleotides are TGTGCCAGCCGTGACCTGGGACAGCCGAACACCGGGGAGCTGTTTTTT.

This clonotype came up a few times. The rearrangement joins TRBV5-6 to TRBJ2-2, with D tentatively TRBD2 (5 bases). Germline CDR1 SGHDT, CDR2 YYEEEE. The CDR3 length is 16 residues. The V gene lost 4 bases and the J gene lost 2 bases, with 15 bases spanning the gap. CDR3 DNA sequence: TGTGCCAGCAGCCCGGACGGGGTCACAAACACCGGGGAGCTGTTTTTT. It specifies CASSPDGVTNTGELFF.

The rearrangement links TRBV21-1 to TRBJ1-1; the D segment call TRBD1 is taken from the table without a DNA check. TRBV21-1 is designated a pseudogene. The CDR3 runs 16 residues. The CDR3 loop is CASSPRTGGLNTEAFF. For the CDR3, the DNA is TGTGCCAGCAGCCCACGGACCGGGGGCCTGAACACTGAAGCTTTCTTT.

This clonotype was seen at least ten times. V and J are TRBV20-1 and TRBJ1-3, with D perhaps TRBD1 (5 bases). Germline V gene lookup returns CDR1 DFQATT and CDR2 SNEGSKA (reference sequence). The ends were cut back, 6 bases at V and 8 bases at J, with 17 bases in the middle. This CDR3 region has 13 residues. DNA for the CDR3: TGCAGTGCCTCCAAGGGCAGGGCTGACACCATATATTTT. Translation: CSASKGRADTIYF.

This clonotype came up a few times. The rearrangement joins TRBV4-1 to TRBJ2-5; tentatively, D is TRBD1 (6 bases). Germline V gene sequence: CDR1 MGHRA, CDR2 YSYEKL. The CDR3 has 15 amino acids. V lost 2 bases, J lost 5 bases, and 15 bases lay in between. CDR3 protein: CASSQRDTVTETQYF. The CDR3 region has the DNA TGCGCCAGCAGCCAACGGGACACAGTTACGGAGACCCAGTACTTC.

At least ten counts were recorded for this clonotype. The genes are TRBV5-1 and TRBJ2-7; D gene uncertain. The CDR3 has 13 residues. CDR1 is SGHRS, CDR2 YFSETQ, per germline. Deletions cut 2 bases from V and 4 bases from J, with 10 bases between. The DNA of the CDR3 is TGCGCCAGCAGCTTTTGGGTTCCGTACGAGCAGTACTTC. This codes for CASSFWVPYEQYF.

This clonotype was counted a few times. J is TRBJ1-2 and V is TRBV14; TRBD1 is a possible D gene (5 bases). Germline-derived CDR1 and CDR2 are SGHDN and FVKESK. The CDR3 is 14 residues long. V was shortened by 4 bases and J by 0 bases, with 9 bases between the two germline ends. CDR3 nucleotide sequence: TGTGCCAGCAGCCGGGACGGAACTAACTATGGCTACACCTTC. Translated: CASSRDGTNYGYTF.

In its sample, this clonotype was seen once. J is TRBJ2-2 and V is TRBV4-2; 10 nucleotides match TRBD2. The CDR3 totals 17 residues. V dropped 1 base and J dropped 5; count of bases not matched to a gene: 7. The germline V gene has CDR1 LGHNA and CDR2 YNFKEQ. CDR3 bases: TGTGCCAGCAGCCAAGGAAGCGGGGGGGCCCGGACCGGGGAGCTGTTTTTT. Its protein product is CASSQGSGGARTGELFF.

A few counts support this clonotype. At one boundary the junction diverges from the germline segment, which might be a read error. CDR3 residues: CASSQDRGTGRIF. DNA of the CDR3: TGTGCCAGCAGCCAAGACCGTGGGACAGGGCGGATCTTC. The chain recombines TRBV4-2 with TRBJ2-1, with 9 bases aligning to TRBD1. CDR3 size: 13 residues. Per germline, CDR1 LGHNA and CDR2 YNFKEQ.

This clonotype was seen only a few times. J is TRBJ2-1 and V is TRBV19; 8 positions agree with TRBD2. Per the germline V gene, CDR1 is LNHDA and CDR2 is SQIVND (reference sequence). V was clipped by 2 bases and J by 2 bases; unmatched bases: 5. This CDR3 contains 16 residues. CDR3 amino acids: CASSINLAGPYNEQFF. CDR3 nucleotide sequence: TGTGCCAGTAGTATAAATCTAGCGGGCCCCTACAATGAGCAGTTCTTC.